These 18 T cell receptor beta chains came from one sample sequenced in a study of cytomegalovirus exposure and HLA in healthy donors. PCR was performed using 60 Vbeta and 13 Jbeta primers. Produced via immunoSEQ multiplex PCR; TCRdb's table is partial and in-frame only. The sample yields about 110,000 clones, 70% to 80% seen once. The specimen was PBMCs. These receptors came from a man in his sixties in good health and CMV-seronegative.

The V call is TRBV27, the J call TRBJ1-2; 7 bases align to TRBD1. The CDR3 length is 17 residues. The germline V gene encodes CDR1 MNHEY and CDR2 SMNVEV (reference sequence). V dropped 4 bases and J dropped 6; count of bases not matched to a gene: 17. The CDR3 loop is CASSSDMNRGRRNGYTF. The DNA of the CDR3 is TGTGCCAGCAGTTCCGATATGAACAGGGGCCGAAGAAATGGCTACACCTTC.

This chain connects TRBV7-8 to TRBJ2-1; 9 bases fit TRBD1. This CDR3 has 16 residues. The junction had 10 bases not matched to a gene; V was cut back by 1 base and J by 9 bases. Germline V gene sequence: CDR1 SGHVS, CDR2 FQNEAQ. The chain's CDR3 is CASSLGLGTGRTEQFF. CDR3 nucleotides: TGTGCCAGCAGCTTAGGGTTGGGGACAGGGAGGACTGAGCAGTTCTTC. The entire variable domain, with the rest obtained from reference TRBV7-8 and TRBJ2-1, is as follows: GAGVSQSPRYKVAKRGQDVALRCDPISGHVSLFWYQQALGQGPEFLTYFQNEAQLDKSGLPSDRFFAERPEGSVSTLKIQRTQQEDSAVYLCASSLGLGTGRTEQFFGPGTRLTVL.

V and J are TRBV7-6 and TRBJ1-1; TRBD1 agrees at 7 bases. Germline CDR1 SGHVS, CDR2 FNYEAQ. V lost 1 base and J lost 1; bases outside the gene matches: 15. The CDR3 loop spans 19 amino acids. CDR3 bases: TGTGCCAGCAGCTTAGTACCCCCAACACAGGGGCAACAGAACACTGAAGCTTTCTTT. Protein: CASSLVPPTQGQQNTEAFF.

V is TRBV15 and J is TRBJ1-1; tentatively, D is TRBD1 (5 bases). This CDR3 region has 13 residues. CDR1 is LNHNV, CDR2 YYDKDF, per germline (reference sequence). V was trimmed by 7 bases and J by 0 bases, leaving 9 bases between them. CDR3 amino acids: CATKQDLNTEAFF. The CDR3 DNA is TGTGCCACCAAACAGGACCTGAACACTGAAGCTTTCTTT.

This clone was detected a few times. The chain is built from TRBV19 and TRBJ1-3; D is unresolved. Germline V gene sequence: CDR1 LNHDA, CDR2 SQIVND (reference sequence). The CDR3 length is 16 residues. V lost 4 bases, J lost 0 bases, and 13 bases lay in between. For the CDR3, the DNA is TGTGCCAGTAGTAACTGGCGACCAGGCTCTGGAAACACCATATATTTT. Translation: CASSNWRPGSGNTIYF.

The V call is TRBV5-1, the J call TRBJ2-1; no clear D. CDR3 size: 14 residues. V lost 1 base to trimming and J lost 0 bases, with 5 bases between them. Germline CDR1 and CDR2: SGHRS and YFSETQ. CDR3 coding DNA: TGCGCCAGCAGCTTGCGGAGCTCCTACAATGAGCAGTTCTTC. Amino acids: CASSLRSSYNEQFF.

The rearrangement links TRBV6-5 to TRBJ2-2, with 9 bases identical to TRBD1. V lost 9 bases to trimming and J lost 3 bases; unmatched junction nucleotides: 8. The germline gives CDR1 MNHEY, CDR2 SVGAGI. This CDR3 contains 15 residues. CDR3 coding DNA: TGTGCCAGTAGGACTTGGACAGGGGACACCGGGGAGCTGTTTTTT. This sequence encodes CASRTWTGDTGELFF.

V gene TRBV30 combines with J gene TRBJ2-1, with D possibly TRBD1 on 5 matching bases. The CDR3 sequence is 14 residues long. Germline-derived CDR1 and CDR2 are GTSNPN and SVGIG (reference sequence). CDR3 in amino acids: CAVLRQGSYNEQFF. The DNA for the CDR3 is TGTGCTGTGTTACGGCAGGGCTCCTACAATGAGCAGTTCTTC.

The chain recombines TRBV4-3 with TRBJ1-3; D perhaps matches TRBD1 (6 bases). Deletions cut 0 bases from V and 1 base from J, with 13 bases between. Looked up from germline, CDR1 is LGHNA and CDR2 is YSLEER. This CDR3 has 17 residues. As DNA, the CDR3 is TGCGCCAGCAGCCAAGACGTCCAGGGGAATTCTGGAAACACCATATATTTT. This codes for CASSQDVQGNSGNTIYF.

The chain joins TRBV5-4 to TRBJ2-1, with 8 bases that match TRBD2. This CDR3 has 19 amino acids. Per the germline V gene, CDR1 is SGHNT and CDR2 is YYREEE (reference sequence). V lost 1 base to trimming and J lost 0 bases; unmatched junction nucleotides: 12. CDR3 in DNA: TGTGCCAGCAGCTTGTCCTTAAAGACCGGGACTAGCTCCTACAATGAGCAGTTCTTC. It translates to CASSLSLKTGTSSYNEQFF.

In DNA, the CDR3 is TGTGCCAGCAGCTTAGGGGCCTACCGATCAACTGGAAACACCATATATTTT. Translated, it gives CASSLGAYRSTGNTIYF. This chain joins TRBV11-2 and TRBJ1-3; D gene ambiguous. This CDR3 is built from 17 residues. Germline-derived CDR1 and CDR2 are SGHAT and FQNNGV. V dropped 1 base and J dropped 2 bases, with 15 bases sitting between them.

V is TRBV11-3 and J is TRBJ2-7; no reliable D call. Trimming shortened V by 0 bases and J by 4 bases, and 7 bases separated the two germline ends. From germline, CDR1 is SGHNT and CDR2 YENEEA. The CDR3 sequence is 13 residues long. In DNA form, the CDR3 reads TGTGCCAGCAGCTTAGACGCCGGGTACGAGCAGTACTTC. This translates into CASSLDAGYEQYF.

CDR3 residues: CASSLAYEQYF. DNA for the CDR3: TGTGCCAGCAGCCTCGCCTACGAGCAGTACTTC. The chain is built from TRBV11-2 and TRBJ2-7; D gene ambiguous. The CDR3 has 11 amino acids. Trimming cost V 5 bases and J 2 bases, with 4 bases left between them. Germline V gives CDR1 SGHAT, CDR2 FQNNGV. Looking up the rest from reference TRBV11-2 and TRBJ2-7 gives the full variable domain: EAGVAQSPRYKIIEKRQSVAFWCNPISGHATLYWYQQILGQGPKLLIQFQNNGVVDDSQLPKDRFSAERLKGVDSTLKIQPAKLEDSAVYLCASSLAYEQYFGPGTRLTVT.

The rearrangement joins TRBV7-9 to TRBJ2-6, with D maybe TRBD1 (5 bases). The germline CDR1 and CDR2 sequences are SEHNR and FQNEAQ (reference sequence). V was pared by 3 bases and J by 0 bases, with 9 bases between. The CDR3 contains 16 residues. This CDR3 is CASSFRARSGANVLTF. CDR3 coding DNA: TGTGCCAGCAGCTTCAGGGCCCGCTCTGGGGCCAACGTCCTGACTTTC.

The chain carries TRBV2 and TRBJ2-1; no clear D. The V gene's germline CDR1 is SNHLY and CDR2 FYNNEI. The CDR3 length is 16 residues. The ends were cut back, 6 bases at V and 2 bases at J, with 17 bases in the middle. In DNA form, the CDR3 reads TGTGCCAGCAGCTGGCGGCTCGAATCGCCCTACAATGAGCAGTTCTTC. Translating it yields CASSWRLESPYNEQFF.

This rearrangement joins TRBV10-3 to TRBJ1-1, with TRBD1 identical over 7 bases. Germline CDR1 reads ENHRY; CDR2 reads SYGVKD. This CDR3 spans 14 amino acids. V was pared by 6 bases and J by 1 base, with 5 bases of the junction left unmatched. The CDR3 bases are TGTGCCATCAGCGTTGACAGGGAGAACACTGAAGCTTTCTTT. The encoded protein is CAISVDRENTEAFF.

J is TRBJ2-1 and V is TRBV2; the D is unclear. CDR3 length: 16 residues. Trimming pared 4 bases from V and 5 bases from J, leaving 18 bases between. The germline CDR1 and CDR2 sequences are SNHLY and FYNNEI. The CDR3 reads CASSVKSWQRNNEQFF. In DNA form, the CDR3 reads TGTGCCAGCAGTGTAAAATCTTGGCAGCGCAACAATGAGCAGTTCTTC. Full variable domain (remainder filled in from reference TRBV2 and TRBJ2-1): EPEVTQTPSHQVTQMGQEVILRCVPISNHLYFYWYRQILGQKVEFLVSFYNNEISEKSEIFDDQFSVERPDGSNFTLKIRSTKLEDSAMYFCASSVKSWQRNNEQFFGPGTRLTVL.

This clone has a single count. This chain links TRBV19 with TRBJ1-6; D gene uncertain. This CDR3 is 16 amino acids long. V was trimmed by 5 bases and J by 0 bases, leaving 11 bases between them. Germline V lookup: CDR1 LNHDA, CDR2 SQIVND (reference sequence). Here the CDR3 reads CASSPRESSYNSPLHF. CDR3 sequence (DNA): TGTGCCAGTAGTCCTCGGGAAAGCTCCTATAATTCACCCCTCCACTTT.